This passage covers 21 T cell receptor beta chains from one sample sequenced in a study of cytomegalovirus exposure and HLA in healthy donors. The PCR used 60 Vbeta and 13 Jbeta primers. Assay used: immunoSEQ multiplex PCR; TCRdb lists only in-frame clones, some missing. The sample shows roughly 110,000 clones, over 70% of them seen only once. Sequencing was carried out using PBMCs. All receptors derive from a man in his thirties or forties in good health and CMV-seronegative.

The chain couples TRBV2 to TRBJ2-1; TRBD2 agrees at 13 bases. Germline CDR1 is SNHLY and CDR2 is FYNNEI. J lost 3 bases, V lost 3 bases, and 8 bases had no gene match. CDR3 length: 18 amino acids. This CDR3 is CASSEAGTSGADYNEQFF. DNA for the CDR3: TGTGCCAGCAGTGAGGCCGGGACTAGCGGGGCCGACTACAATGAGCAGTTCTTC.

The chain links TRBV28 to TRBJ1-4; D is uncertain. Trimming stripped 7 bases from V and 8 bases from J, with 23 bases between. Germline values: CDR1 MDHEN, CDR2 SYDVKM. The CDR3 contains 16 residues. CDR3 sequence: CASTGLGGAVKEKLFF. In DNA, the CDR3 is TGTGCCAGCACCGGTTTAGGCGGCGCCGTCAAGGAAAAACTGTTTTTT.

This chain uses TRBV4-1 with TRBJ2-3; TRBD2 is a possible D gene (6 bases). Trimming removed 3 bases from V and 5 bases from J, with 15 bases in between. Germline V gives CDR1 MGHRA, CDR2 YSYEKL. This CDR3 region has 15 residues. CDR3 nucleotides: TGCGCCAGCAGCCAGACCGGGACTGGAAAAGATACGCAGTATTTT. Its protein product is CASSQTGTGKDTQYF.

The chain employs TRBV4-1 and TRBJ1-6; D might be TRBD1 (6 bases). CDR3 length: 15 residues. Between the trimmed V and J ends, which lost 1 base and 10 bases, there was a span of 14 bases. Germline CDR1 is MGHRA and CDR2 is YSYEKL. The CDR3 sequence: CASSQVVTGNSPLHF. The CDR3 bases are TGCGCCAGCAGCCAAGTGGTCACAGGGAACTCACCCCTCCACTTT.

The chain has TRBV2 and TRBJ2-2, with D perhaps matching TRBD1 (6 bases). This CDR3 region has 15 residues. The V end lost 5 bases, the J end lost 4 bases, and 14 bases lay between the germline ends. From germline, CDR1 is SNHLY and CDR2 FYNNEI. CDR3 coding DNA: TGTGCCAGCAGTATACAGGGCGTCCTCACCGGGGAGCTGTTTTTT. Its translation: CASSIQGVLTGELFF.

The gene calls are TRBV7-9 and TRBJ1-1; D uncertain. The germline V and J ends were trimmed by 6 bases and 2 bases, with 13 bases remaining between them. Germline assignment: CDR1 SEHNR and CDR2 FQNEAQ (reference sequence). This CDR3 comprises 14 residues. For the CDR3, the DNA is TGTGCCAGCAGTTCGGCAGGTTATAACACTGAAGCTTTCTTT. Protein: CASSSAGYNTEAFF.

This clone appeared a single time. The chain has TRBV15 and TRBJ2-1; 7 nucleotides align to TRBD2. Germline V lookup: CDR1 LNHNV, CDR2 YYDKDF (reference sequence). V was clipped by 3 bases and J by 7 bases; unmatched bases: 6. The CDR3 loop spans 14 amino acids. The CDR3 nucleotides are TGTGCCACCAGCAGGCTAGCGGTTGTAAATGAGCAGTTCTTC. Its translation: CATSRLAVVNEQFF.

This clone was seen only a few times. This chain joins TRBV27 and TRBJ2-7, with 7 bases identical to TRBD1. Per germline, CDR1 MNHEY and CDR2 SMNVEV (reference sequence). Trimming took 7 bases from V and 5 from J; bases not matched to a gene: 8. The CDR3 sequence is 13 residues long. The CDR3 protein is CASTGHRGDEQYF. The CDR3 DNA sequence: TGTGCCAGCACCGGACACAGGGGTGACGAGCAGTACTTC.

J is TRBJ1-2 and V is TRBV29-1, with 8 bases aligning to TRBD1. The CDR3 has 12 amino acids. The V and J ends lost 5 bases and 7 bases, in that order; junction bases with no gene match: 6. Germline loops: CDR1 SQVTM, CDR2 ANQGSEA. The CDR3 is CSVPQGAGGYTF. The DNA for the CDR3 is TGCAGCGTTCCTCAGGGGGCTGGTGGCTACACCTTC.

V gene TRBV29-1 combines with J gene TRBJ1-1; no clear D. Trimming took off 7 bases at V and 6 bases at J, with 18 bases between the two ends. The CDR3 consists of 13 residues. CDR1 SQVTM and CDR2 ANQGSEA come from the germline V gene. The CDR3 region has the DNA TGCAGCGCTGTTGCCCTGAGTACCGCTGAAGCTTTCTTT. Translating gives CSAVALSTAEAFF. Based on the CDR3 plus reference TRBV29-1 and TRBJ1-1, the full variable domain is SAVISQKPSRDICQRGTSLTIQCQVDSQVTMMFWYRQQPGQSLTLIATANQGSEATYESGFVIDKFPISRPNLTFSTLTVSNMSPEDSSIYLCSAVALSTAEAFFGQGTRLTVV.

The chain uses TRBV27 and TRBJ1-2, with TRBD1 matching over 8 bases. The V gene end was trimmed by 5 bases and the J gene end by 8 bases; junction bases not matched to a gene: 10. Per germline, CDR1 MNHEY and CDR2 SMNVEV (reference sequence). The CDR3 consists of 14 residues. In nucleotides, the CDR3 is TGTGCCAGCAGTACCCGACAGGGGTCGTTGGGCTACACCTTC. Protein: CASSTRQGSLGYTF.

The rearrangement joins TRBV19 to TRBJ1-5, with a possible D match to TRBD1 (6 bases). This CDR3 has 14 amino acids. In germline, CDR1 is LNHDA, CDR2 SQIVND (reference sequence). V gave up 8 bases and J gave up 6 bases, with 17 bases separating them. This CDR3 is CASGPSTGFQPQHF. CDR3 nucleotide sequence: TGTGCCAGTGGACCCAGCACAGGGTTTCAGCCCCAGCATTTT. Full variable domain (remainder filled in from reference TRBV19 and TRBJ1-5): DGGITQSPKYLFRKEGQNVTLSCEQNLNHDAMYWYRQDPGQGLRLIYYSQIVNDFQKGDIAEGYSVSREKKESFPLTVTSAQKNPTAFYLCASGPSTGFQPQHFGDGTRLSIL.

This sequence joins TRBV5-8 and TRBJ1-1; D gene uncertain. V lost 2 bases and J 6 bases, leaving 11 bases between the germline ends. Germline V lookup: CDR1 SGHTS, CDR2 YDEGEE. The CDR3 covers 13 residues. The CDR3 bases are TGTGCCAGCAGCTTAGATTACGTAGCTGAAGCTTTCTTT. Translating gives CASSLDYVAEAFF.

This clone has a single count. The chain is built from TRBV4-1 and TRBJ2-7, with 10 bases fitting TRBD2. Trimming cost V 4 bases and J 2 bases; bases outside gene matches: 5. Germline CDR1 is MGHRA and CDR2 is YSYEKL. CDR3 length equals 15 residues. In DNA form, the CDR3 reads TGCGCCAGCAGCCTAGGACTAGCGGCCGCCTACGAGCAGTACTTC. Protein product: CASSLGLAAAYEQYF.

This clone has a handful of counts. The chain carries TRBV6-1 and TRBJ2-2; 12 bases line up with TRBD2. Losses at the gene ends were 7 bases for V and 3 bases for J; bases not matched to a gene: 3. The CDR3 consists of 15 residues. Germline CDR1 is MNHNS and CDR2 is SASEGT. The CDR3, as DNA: TGTGCCAGCACGAGACTAGCGGGGGACACCGGGGAGCTGTTTTTT. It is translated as CASTRLAGDTGELFF.

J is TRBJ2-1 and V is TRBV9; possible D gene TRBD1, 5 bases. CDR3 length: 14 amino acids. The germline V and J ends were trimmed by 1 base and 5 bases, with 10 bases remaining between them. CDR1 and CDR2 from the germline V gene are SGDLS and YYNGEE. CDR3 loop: CASSVQGLDNEQFF. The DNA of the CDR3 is TGTGCCAGCAGCGTACAGGGTTTGGACAATGAGCAGTTCTTC. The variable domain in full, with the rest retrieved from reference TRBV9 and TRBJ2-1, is DSGVTQTPKHLITATGQRVTLRCSPRSGDLSVYWYQQSLDQGLQFLIQYYNGEERAKGNILERFSAQQFPDLHSELNLSSLELGDSALYFCASSVQGLDNEQFFGPGTRLTVL.

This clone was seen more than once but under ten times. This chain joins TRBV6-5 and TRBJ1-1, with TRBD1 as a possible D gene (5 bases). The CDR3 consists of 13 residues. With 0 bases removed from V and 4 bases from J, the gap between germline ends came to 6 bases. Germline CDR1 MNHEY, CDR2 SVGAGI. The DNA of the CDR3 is TGTGCCAGCAGTTACTCGGGGGGCACTGAAGCTTTCTTT. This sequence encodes CASSYSGGTEAFF.

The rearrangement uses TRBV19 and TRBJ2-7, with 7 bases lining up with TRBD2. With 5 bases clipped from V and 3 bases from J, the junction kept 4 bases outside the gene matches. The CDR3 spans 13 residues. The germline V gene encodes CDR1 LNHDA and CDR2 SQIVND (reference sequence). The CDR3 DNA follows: TGTGCCAGTAGTCCCCGGACTAGCTACGAGCAGTACTTC. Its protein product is CASSPRTSYEQYF.

The CDR3 nucleotides are TGTGCCAGCAGCTTGGAGCCCTTGGAGCAGTACTTC. This codes for CASSLEPLEQYF. V gene TRBV5-6 combines with J gene TRBJ2-7; D is undetermined. The germline V gene encodes CDR1 SGHDT and CDR2 YYEEEE. The germline V and J ends were trimmed by 0 bases and 7 bases, with 8 bases remaining between them. This CDR3 region has 12 residues.

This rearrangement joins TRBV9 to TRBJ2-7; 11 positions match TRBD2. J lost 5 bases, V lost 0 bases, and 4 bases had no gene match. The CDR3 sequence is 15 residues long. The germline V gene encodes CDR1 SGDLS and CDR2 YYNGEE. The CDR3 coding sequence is TGTGCCAGCAGCGTAGCGACTAGCGGGACTAACGAGCAGTACTTC. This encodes CASSVATSGTNEQYF.

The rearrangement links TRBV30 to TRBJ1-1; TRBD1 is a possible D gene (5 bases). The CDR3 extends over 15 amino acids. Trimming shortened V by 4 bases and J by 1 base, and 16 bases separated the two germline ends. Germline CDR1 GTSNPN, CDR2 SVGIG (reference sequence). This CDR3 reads CAWTHGQGRNTEAFF. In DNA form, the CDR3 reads TGTGCCTGGACTCACGGGCAGGGCCGGAACACTGAAGCTTTCTTT.